These 9 T cell receptor beta chains came from one sample sequenced in a study of patients and donors after allogeneic stem cell transplantation (dated by TCRdb to about 2020). Library construction relied on RT-PCR. This sample was sequenced with a NextSeq 550. TCRdb applied fastp at Q25 and MiXCR to the public reads, then kept only in-frame beta chains. Merged by CDR3 protein, the rows form single entries marked with the most common genes and DNA. This sample has about 960,000 distinct CDR3 sequences in its table, and under 20% of those were observed once. Approximately 5.9% of the sample belongs to the ten largest clones. The material sequenced was blood, either unsorted or a sorted T cell fraction (not recorded which). The receptors originated from a human donor who was either an allogeneic HSCT recipient or a stem cell or donor lymphocyte infusion donor (not recorded which). It is not recorded whose cells these are; they may come from a transplant donor.

The chain employs TRBV20-1 and TRBJ1-1; 10 bases line up with TRBD1. Germline V gene data show CDR1 as DFQATT and CDR2 as SNEGSKA (reference sequence). J was trimmed by 4 bases and V by 7 bases; bases with no gene match: 6. This CDR3 region has 13 residues. In DNA form, the CDR3 reads TGCAGTGTCCGGACAGGGGGACGCACTGAAGCTTTCTTT. This encodes CSVRTGGRTEAFF.

This clonotype came up a few times. The chain uses TRBV7-9 and TRBJ2-3; 10 bases fit TRBD2. Germline V lookup: CDR1 SEHNR, CDR2 FQNEAQ (reference sequence). The V and J ends lost 8 bases and 2 bases, in that order; junction bases with no gene match: 7. The CDR3 is made up of 15 amino acids. The CDR3 DNA follows: TGTGCCAGCGGGTTACTAGCGGGGAACACAGATACGCAGTATTTT. It encodes CASGLLAGNTDTQYF.

V and J are TRBV12-3 or TRBV12-4 and TRBJ2-7, with TRBD1 matching over 9 bases. The CDR3 has 16 residues. The trim removed 3 bases at V and 0 bases at J, leaving 6 bases unmatched. Here the CDR3 DNA reads TGTGCCAGCAGTTTGGGACAGGGCCCCAGCTCCTACGAGCAGTACTTC. Translating gives CASSLGQGPSSYEQYF.

This chain's CDR3 is CASRQQGIPSGNTIYF. CDR3 DNA sequence: TGTGCCAGCAGACAACAGGGGATCCCCTCTGGAAACACCATATATTTT. The chain joins TRBV6-1 to TRBJ1-3, with 7 bases aligning to TRBD1. CDR1 and CDR2 (germline): MNHNS, SASEGT. The ends lost 6 bases at V and 0 bases at J; junction bases unmatched: 8. The CDR3 has 16 residues.

This clonotype has ten or more counts. The chain couples TRBV9 to TRBJ1-1; TRBD1 matches at 9 bases. Germline V CDR1 and CDR2: SGDLS, YYNGEE. J lost 4 bases, V lost 0 bases, and 13 bases had no gene match. The CDR3 extends over 18 amino acids. CDR3 protein: CASSVASGEVGQGTEAFF. In DNA, the CDR3 is TGTGCCAGCAGCGTAGCGTCAGGGGAGGTGGGACAGGGCACTGAAGCTTTCTTT.

This chain connects TRBV12-3 or TRBV12-4 to TRBJ2-6; no firm D call. V lost 5 bases, J lost 4 bases, and 15 bases lay in between. The CDR3 contains 16 residues. This CDR3 is CASSTRGPLGANVLTF. The CDR3 nucleotides are TGTGCCAGCAGTACAAGAGGACCCTTGGGGGCCAACGTCCTGACTTTC.

The CDR3 DNA reads as TGCAGTGCTGCCGGGACAGAGCCTTATGGCTACACCTTC. This gives the protein CSAAGTEPYGYTF. The rearrangement uses TRBV20-1 and TRBJ1-2; TRBD1 aligns across 7 bases. The junction had 8 bases not matched to a gene; V was cut back by 5 bases and J by 5 bases. CDR3 length: 13 residues. CDR1 DFQATT and CDR2 SNEGSKA come from the germline V gene (reference sequence).

This chain uses TRBV10-3 with TRBJ1-1; unclear D gene. Germline V gene lookup returns CDR1 ENHRY and CDR2 SYGVKD. The CDR3 runs 14 residues. Trimming left V 8 bases short and J 1 base short, with 14 bases between. The CDR3 DNA reads TGTGCCATCTCTCCGCTGGGCCCGAACACTGAAGCTTTCTTT. Translating gives CAISPLGPNTEAFF.

This clonotype was observed a handful of times. V usage is TRBV7-2 and J usage is TRBJ2-5, with D hard to call. The CDR3 consists of 14 residues. Trimming took off 4 bases at V and 5 bases at J, with 14 bases between the two ends. Looked up from germline, CDR1 is SGHTA and CDR2 is FQGNSA. As DNA, the CDR3 is TGTGCCAGCAGCTCGCCATTCCGGCGGGAGACCCAGTACTTC. The encoded protein is CASSSPFRRETQYF.